The following is a T cell receptor (beta chain) sequence with its context. This specimen comes from a study of cytomegalovirus exposure and HLA in healthy donors. The germline V and J ends were trimmed by 7 bases and 3 bases, with 15 bases remaining between them. In germline, CDR1 is SQVTM, CDR2 ANQGSEA. CDR3 size: 13 residues. The validation cohort, a group of over a hundred subjects, included the donors and was separate from the approximately 700-subject first cohort. Measured with immunoSEQ multiplex PCR; TCRdb has only the in-frame clones, and not every one. The sample holds roughly 180,000 clones, approximately 86% seen once.

Sequenced material: PBMCs. This clonotype originated in a man aged 30 to 45 in good health and CMV-seropositive. The chain is built from TRBV29-1 and TRBJ1-1; no definite D call. The CDR3 DNA sequence: TGCAGCGCGTGCATATCGGGTGACACTGAAGCTTTCTTT. Protein product: CSACISGDTEAFF.